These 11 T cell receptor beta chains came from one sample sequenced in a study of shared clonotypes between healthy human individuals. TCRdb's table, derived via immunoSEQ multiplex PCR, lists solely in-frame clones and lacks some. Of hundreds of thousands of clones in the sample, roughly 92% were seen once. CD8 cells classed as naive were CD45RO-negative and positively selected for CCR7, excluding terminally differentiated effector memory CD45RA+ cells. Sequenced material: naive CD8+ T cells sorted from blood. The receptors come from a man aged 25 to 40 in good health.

In DNA form, the CDR3 reads TGTGCCAGCAGCTTACTTAGCACCGGGGAGCTGTTTTTT. It codes for CASSLLSTGELFF. The chain is built from TRBV7-2 and TRBJ2-2; no reliable D call. CDR1 is SGHTA and CDR2 is FQGNSA in the germline V gene. The CDR3 runs 13 residues. V lost 2 bases and J lost 4, with 5 bases in between.

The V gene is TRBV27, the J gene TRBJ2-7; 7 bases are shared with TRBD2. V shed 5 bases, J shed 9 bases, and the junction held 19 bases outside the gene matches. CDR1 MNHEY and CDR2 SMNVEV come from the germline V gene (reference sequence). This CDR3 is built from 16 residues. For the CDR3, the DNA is TGTGCCAGCAGTCCTCTCGGCGAGGGCGGGAGTACGGGGCAGTACTTC. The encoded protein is CASSPLGEGGSTGQYF.

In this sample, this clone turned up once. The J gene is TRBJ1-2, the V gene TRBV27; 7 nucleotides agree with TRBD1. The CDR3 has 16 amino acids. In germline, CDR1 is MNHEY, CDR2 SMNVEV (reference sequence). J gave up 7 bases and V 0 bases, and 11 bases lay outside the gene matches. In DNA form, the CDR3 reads TGTGCCAGCAGTTTATCTCCCGGGACAGTACCCGGTGGCTACACCTTC. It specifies CASSLSPGTVPGGYTF.

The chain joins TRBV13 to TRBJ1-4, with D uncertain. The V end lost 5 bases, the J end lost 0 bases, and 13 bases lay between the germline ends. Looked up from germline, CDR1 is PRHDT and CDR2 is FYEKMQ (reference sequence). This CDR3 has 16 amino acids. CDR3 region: CASSPLGGATNEKLFF. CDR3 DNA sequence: TGTGCCAGCAGCCCCCTTGGTGGGGCAACTAATGAAAAACTGTTTTTT.

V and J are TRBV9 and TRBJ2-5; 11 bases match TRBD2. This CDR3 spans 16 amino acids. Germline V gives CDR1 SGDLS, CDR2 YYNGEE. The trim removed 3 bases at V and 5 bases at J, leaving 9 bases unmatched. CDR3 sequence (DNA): TGTGCCAGCAGCGACTCCGGGACTAGCGGAGGGGAGACCCAGTACTTC. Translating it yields CASSDSGTSGGETQYF.

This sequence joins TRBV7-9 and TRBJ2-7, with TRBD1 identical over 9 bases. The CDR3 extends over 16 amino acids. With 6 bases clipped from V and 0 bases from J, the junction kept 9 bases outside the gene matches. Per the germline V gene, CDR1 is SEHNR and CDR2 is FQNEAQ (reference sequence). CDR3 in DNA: TGTGCCAGCAGTCCTTCCGACAGGGGGACCTCCTACGAGCAGTACTTC. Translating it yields CASSPSDRGTSYEQYF.

The CDR3 DNA sequence: TGTGCCTGGGACAGGGTTGCGAACACTGAAGCTTTCTTT. Translation: CAWDRVANTEAFF. The chain employs TRBV30 and TRBJ1-1; 7 nucleotides align to TRBD1. This CDR3 is 13 amino acids long. Germline-derived CDR1 and CDR2 are GTSNPN and SVGIG (reference sequence). The junction had 4 bases not matched to a gene; V was cut back by 5 bases and J by 1 base.

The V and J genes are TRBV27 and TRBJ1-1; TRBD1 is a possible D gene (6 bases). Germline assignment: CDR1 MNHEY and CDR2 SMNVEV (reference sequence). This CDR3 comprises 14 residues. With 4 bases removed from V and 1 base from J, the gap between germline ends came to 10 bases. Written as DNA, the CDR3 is TGTGCCAGCAGTTCCGGGGGGCCGAACACTGAAGCTTTCTTT. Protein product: CASSSGGPNTEAFF.

CDR3 sequence reads: CSVTDRVNEQFF. The CDR3 region has the DNA TGCAGCGTCACGGACAGGGTCAATGAGCAGTTCTTC. The chain uses TRBV29-1 and TRBJ2-1; 8 bases line up with TRBD1. This CDR3 comprises 12 residues. Germline values: CDR1 SQVTM, CDR2 ANQGSEA. Losses at the gene ends were 6 bases for V and 6 bases for J; bases not matched to a gene: 4.

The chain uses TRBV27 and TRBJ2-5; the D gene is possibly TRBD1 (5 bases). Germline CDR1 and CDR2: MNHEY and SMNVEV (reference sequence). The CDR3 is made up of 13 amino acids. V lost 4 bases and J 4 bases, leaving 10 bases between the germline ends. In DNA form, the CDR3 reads TGTGCCAGCAGTTCTATGGGGCGAGAGACCCAGTACTTC. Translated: CASSSMGRETQYF.

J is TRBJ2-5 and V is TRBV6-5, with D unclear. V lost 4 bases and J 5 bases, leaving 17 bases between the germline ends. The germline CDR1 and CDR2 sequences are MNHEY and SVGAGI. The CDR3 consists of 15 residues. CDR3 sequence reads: CASSSLTRIRETQYF. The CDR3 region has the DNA TGTGCCAGCAGTTCCTTAACTCGGATTCGGGAGACCCAGTACTTC.